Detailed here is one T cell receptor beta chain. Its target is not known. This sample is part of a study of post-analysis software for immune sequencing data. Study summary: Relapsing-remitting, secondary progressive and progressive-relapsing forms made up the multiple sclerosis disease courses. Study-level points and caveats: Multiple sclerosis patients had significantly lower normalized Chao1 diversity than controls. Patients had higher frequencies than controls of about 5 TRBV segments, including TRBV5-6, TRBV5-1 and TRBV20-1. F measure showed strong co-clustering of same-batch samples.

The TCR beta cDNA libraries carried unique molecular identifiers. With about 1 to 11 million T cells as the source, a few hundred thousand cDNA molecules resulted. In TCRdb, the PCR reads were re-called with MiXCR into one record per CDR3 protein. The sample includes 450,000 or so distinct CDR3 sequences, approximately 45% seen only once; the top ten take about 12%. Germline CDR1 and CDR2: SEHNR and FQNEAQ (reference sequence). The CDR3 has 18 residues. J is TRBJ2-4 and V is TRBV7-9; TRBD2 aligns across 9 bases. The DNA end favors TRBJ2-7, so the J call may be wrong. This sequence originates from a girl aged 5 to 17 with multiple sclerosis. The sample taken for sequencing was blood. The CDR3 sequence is CASSPPLSSGEAFYEQYF. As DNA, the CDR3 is TGTGCCAGCAGCCCCCCCCTGTCTAGCGGGGAAGCGTTCTACGAGCAGTACTTC.